Each of the 27 T cell receptor beta chains below was sequenced from the same sample in a study of Ad26.COV2.S vaccination and SARS-CoV-2 variants. TCRdb's table, derived via immunoSEQ multiplex PCR, lists solely in-frame clones and lacks some. The sample lists 400,000 to 500,000 clones, 88% seen once, with less than 4% in the top ten. Treatment specified: about 20 received Ad26.COV2.S at low or high dose, single or two shots; 5 received placebo; per-sample allocation not given. On day 63 after the first injection, vaccine and placebo recipients gave samples. The specimen comprised peripheral blood, sampled in a trial of Ad26.COV2.S vaccine versus placebo. All receptors come from a person aged 18-60 years who received the Ad26.COV2.S COVID-19 vaccine or a placebo.

This chain connects TRBV30 to TRBJ2-5, with 12 bases lining up with TRBD1. The CDR3 totals 15 residues. Germline lookup yields CDR1 GTSNPN and CDR2 SVGIG (reference sequence). Losses at the gene ends were 1 base for V and 4 bases for J; bases not matched to a gene: 4. The CDR3 here is CAWSEGQGAGETQYF. CDR3 DNA sequence: TGTGCCTGGAGTGAGGGACAGGGGGCCGGAGAGACCCAGTACTTC.

V and J are TRBV4-1 and TRBJ2-3; weak D call: TRBD2 (6 bases). The length of the CDR3 is 13 residues. V gave up 1 base and J gave up 13 bases, with 15 bases separating them. The V gene's germline CDR1 is MGHRA and CDR2 YSYEKL. The CDR3 here is CASSQGVWDFKYF. The CDR3 nucleotides are TGCGCCAGCAGCCAAGGTGTATGGGACTTCAAGTATTTT.

The rearrangement uses TRBV6-2 or TRBV6-3 and TRBJ2-7; D is possibly TRBD1 or TRBD2 (5 bases each). The germline V gene has CDR1 MNHEY and CDR2 SVGEGT. V lost 7 bases, J lost 5 bases, and 18 bases lay in between. The CDR3 is made up of 14 amino acids. DNA of the CDR3: TGTGCCAGCACCCCCCGGATGGGGGTGCACGAGCAGTACTTC. As protein: CASTPRMGVHEQYF.

V gene TRBV10-1 combines with J gene TRBJ1-1; D not resolved. Trimming took 8 bases from V and 3 from J, leaving 16 bases between them. The germline gives CDR1 WNHNN, CDR2 SYGVQD (reference sequence). This CDR3 comprises 14 residues. The CDR3 coding sequence is TGCGCCAGCGCGGCGATCGACGGGGACACTGAAGCTTTCTTT. Protein product: CASAAIDGDTEAFF.

V gene TRBV28 combines with J gene TRBJ1-1; 9 bases agree with TRBD1. Germline V gene sequence: CDR1 MDHEN, CDR2 SYDVKM. The CDR3 length is 14 residues. V dropped 4 bases and J dropped 4; count of bases not matched to a gene: 4. As DNA, the CDR3 is TGTGCCAGCAGTTGGGACAGGGCCCCCACTGAAGCTTTCTTT. Translation gives CASSWDRAPTEAFF. The full variable domain, rest sourced from reference TRBV28 and TRBJ1-1, is DVKVTQSSRYLVKRTGEKVFLECVQDMDHENMFWYRQDPGLGLRLIYFSYDVKMKEKGDIPEGYSVSREKKERFSLILESASTNQTSMYLCASSWDRAPTEAFFGQGTRLTVV.

The genes are TRBV5-1 and TRBJ1-2; tentative D call: TRBD1 (6 bases). There are 16 residues in the CDR3. Trimming took 0 bases from V and 6 from J, leaving 18 bases between them. Germline-derived CDR1 and CDR2 are SGHRS and YFSETQ. Written as DNA, the CDR3 is TGCGCCAGCAGCTTGGGAGCCTCAAGGACAGTCGATGGCTACACCTTC. It translates to CASSLGASRTVDGYTF.

The V and J genes are TRBV12-3 or TRBV12-4 and TRBJ1-5; D ambiguous. Trimming cost V 4 bases and J 5 bases, with 9 bases left between them. The CDR3 totals 13 residues. CDR3 coding DNA: TGTGCCAGCAGTTGGAGGGAAGATCAGCCCCAGCATTTT. It encodes CASSWREDQPQHF.

The chain recombines TRBV6-2 or TRBV6-3 with TRBJ2-5, with no clear D. Trimming cost V 6 bases and J 4 bases, with 12 bases left between them. Per the germline V gene, CDR1 is MNHEY and CDR2 is SVGEGT. The CDR3 is made up of 13 amino acids. The CDR3 loop is CASSSFRAETQYF. The CDR3 DNA reads as TGTGCCAGCAGCAGTTTCCGCGCAGAGACCCAGTACTTC.

V gene TRBV30 combines with J gene TRBJ2-1; tentatively, D is TRBD2 (5 bases). From germline, CDR1 is GTSNPN and CDR2 SVGIG (reference sequence). V was clipped by 4 bases and J by 6 bases, with 13 bases between them. The length of the CDR3 is 13 residues. The CDR3 coding sequence is TGTGCCTGGAATCGGGATGGGTCCAATGAGCAGTTCTTC. Translating it yields CAWNRDGSNEQFF. Full variable domain (outside the CDR3, taken from reference TRBV30 and TRBJ2-1): SQTIHQWPATLVQPVGSPLSLECTVEGTSNPNLYWYRQAAGRGLQLLFYSVGIGQISSEVPQNLSASRPQDRQFILSSKKLLLSDSGFYLCAWNRDGSNEQFFGPGTRLTVL.

As concerns this clone: This sample includes further DNA sequences coding for the same CDR3. The V gene is TRBV28, the J gene TRBJ2-2; 7 bases fit TRBD1. The CDR3 has 13 amino acids. With V trimmed by 5 bases and J by 6 bases, 3 bases remained unmatched. Germline CDR1 MDHEN, CDR2 SYDVKM. CDR3 amino acids: CASSGQGAGELFF. The CDR3 DNA sequence: TGTGCCAGCAGTGGGCAGGGGGCCGGGGAGCTGTTTTTT. Full variable domain (remainder filled in from reference TRBV28 and TRBJ2-2): DVKVTQSSRYLVKRTGEKVFLECVQDMDHENMFWYRQDPGLGLRLIYFSYDVKMKEKGDIPEGYSVSREKKERFSLILESASTNQTSMYLCASSGQGAGELFFGEGSRLTVL.

The chain has TRBV18 and TRBJ1-4; tentative D call: TRBD1 (5 bases). Germline CDR1 reads KGHSH; CDR2 reads LQKENI. The CDR3 extends over 15 amino acids. Trimming pared 4 bases from V and 0 bases from J, leaving 9 bases between. As DNA, the CDR3 is TGTGCCAGCTCACGACAGTCGACAACTAATGAAAAACTGTTTTTT. This translates into CASSRQSTTNEKLFF.

This chain connects TRBV28 to TRBJ1-2, with TRBD1 matching 7 bases. Germline CDR1 MDHEN, CDR2 SYDVKM. This CDR3 comprises 14 residues. V shed 5 bases and J 3 bases; nucleotides not matched to a gene: 6. The CDR3 sequence: CASSPIGTDYGYTF. In nucleotides, the CDR3 is TGTGCCAGCAGTCCCATCGGGACAGACTATGGCTACACCTTC.

CDR3 residues: CASFSGANVLTF. CDR3 nucleotide sequence: TGTGCCAGCTTCTCTGGGGCCAACGTCCTGACTTTC. V usage is TRBV28 and J usage is TRBJ2-6; D is undetermined. The V gene's germline CDR1 is MDHEN and CDR2 SYDVKM. This CDR3 comprises 12 residues. The germline V and J ends were trimmed by 8 bases and 0 bases, with 2 bases remaining between them.

The chain is built from TRBV28 and TRBJ2-1; 8 nucleotides match TRBD1. After removal of 5 bases from V and 12 bases from J, the junction contained 18 bases not matched to a gene. This CDR3 has 16 amino acids. CDR1 is MDHEN and CDR2 is SYDVKM in the germline V gene. In DNA form, the CDR3 reads TGTGCCAGCAGTCCCCTGGGAGACAGGGGTGATACAGGGCAGTTCTTC. Translated, it gives CASSPLGDRGDTGQFF.

V gene TRBV6-2 or TRBV6-3 combines with J gene TRBJ1-4; TRBD1 might be the D (5 bases). Germline lookup yields CDR1 MNHEY and CDR2 SVGEGT. This CDR3 is built from 16 residues. Between the trimmed V and J ends, which lost 5 bases and 12 bases, there was a span of 25 bases. This CDR3 is CASSDRDAKTRRQLFF. The CDR3 nucleotides are TGTGCCAGCAGTGACCGGGACGCAAAGACCCGACGACAACTGTTTTTT.

The chain links TRBV11-2 to TRBJ1-1; D remains ambiguous. CDR1 SGHAT and CDR2 FQNNGV come from the germline V gene. The length of the CDR3 is 16 residues. Trimming removed 1 base from V and 0 bases from J, with 12 bases in between. In nucleotides, the CDR3 is TGTGCCAGCAGCTTAGCTCCTGAGACGGTGAACACTGAAGCTTTCTTT. This codes for CASSLAPETVNTEAFF.

This clone showed up just once. One end of the junction is discordant with germline, which a read error may explain. The rearrangement links TRBV3-1 (or the pseudogene TRBV3-2) to TRBJ1-1; no clear D. Germline CDR1 reads LGHDT; CDR2 reads YNNKEL (reference sequence). This CDR3 region has 14 residues. The CDR3 here is CASTQLEGNTEAFF. The DNA for the CDR3 is TGTGCCAGCACCCAACTGGAGGGGAACACTGAAGCTTTCTTT.

This chain connects TRBV19 to TRBJ2-7; the D gene is possibly TRBD2 (6 bases). Per germline, CDR1 LNHDA and CDR2 SQIVND (reference sequence). This CDR3 is 14 amino acids long. Deletions cut 5 bases from V and 2 bases from J, with 13 bases between. CDR3 nucleotide sequence: TGTGCCAGTAGTCCCGGGACTCTCACCTACGAGCAGTACTTC. This translates into CASSPGTLTYEQYF.

This rearrangement joins TRBV18 to TRBJ2-3, with a weak D call TRBD1 (6 bases). The V end lost 8 bases, the J end lost 6 bases, and 6 bases lay between the germline ends. This CDR3 is 10 amino acids long. From germline, CDR1 is KGHSH and CDR2 LQKENI. CDR3 loop: CASQGDTQYF. The CDR3 nucleotides read TGTGCCAGCCAGGGGGATACGCAGTATTTT.

V usage is TRBV18 and J usage is TRBJ2-1; tentatively, D is TRBD2 (6 bases). V was cut by 4 bases and J by 6 bases, with 10 bases left in between. In germline, CDR1 is KGHSH, CDR2 LQKENI. The CDR3 covers 13 residues. The CDR3 bases are TGTGCCAGCTCACTTACTAGCACCAATGAGCAGTTCTTC. This encodes CASSLTSTNEQFF.

The J gene is TRBJ1-5, the V gene TRBV19; D unresolved. This CDR3 is built from 14 residues. Germline V gene lookup returns CDR1 LNHDA and CDR2 SQIVND (reference sequence). Trimming removed 5 bases at V and 3 bases at J, with 11 bases between. CDR3 sequence: CASSVRGNNQPQHF. The CDR3 DNA follows: TGTGCCAGTAGTGTCCGGGGTAACAATCAGCCCCAGCATTTT.

This chain uses TRBV6-4 with TRBJ2-1; 8 bases fit TRBD2. The junction had 5 bases not matched to a gene; V was cut back by 1 base and J by 9 bases. CDR1 is MRHNA, CDR2 SNTAGT, per germline. The CDR3 loop spans 14 amino acids. The CDR3 here is CASSDYGGAGEQFF. The CDR3 nucleotides read TGTGCCAGCAGTGACTACGGGGGGGCAGGTGAGCAGTTCTTC.

The CDR3 DNA follows: TGTGCCTGGAGTCTACAGGGGGGCACCGGGGAGCTGTTTTTT. It yields the protein CAWSLQGGTGELFF. This chain joins TRBV30 and TRBJ2-2; 8 bases match TRBD1. Per the germline V gene, CDR1 is GTSNPN and CDR2 is SVGIG (reference sequence). V shed 2 bases and J 4 bases; nucleotides not matched to a gene: 3. There are 14 residues in the CDR3. Full variable domain (missing parts from reference TRBV30 and TRBJ2-2): SQTIHQWPATLVQPVGSPLSLECTVEGTSNPNLYWYRQAAGRGLQLLFYSVGIGQISSEVPQNLSASRPQDRQFILSSKKLLLSDSGFYLCAWSLQGGTGELFFGEGSRLTVL.

J is TRBJ1-2 and V is TRBV3-1 (or the pseudogene TRBV3-2); D call uncertain. The CDR3 contains 17 residues. Germline CDR1 LGHDT, CDR2 YNNKEL (reference sequence). V shed 1 base and J shed 5 bases, with 20 bases lying between them. The CDR3 loop reads CASSQVGRTGLGYGYTF. In DNA, the CDR3 is TGTGCCAGCAGCCAAGTCGGAAGGACCGGATTGGGGTATGGCTACACCTTC.

The V call is TRBV2, the J call TRBJ2-2; 7 positions match TRBD1. Germline loops: CDR1 SNHLY, CDR2 FYNNEI. This CDR3 has 14 amino acids. With 11 bases clipped from V and 4 bases from J, the junction kept 10 bases outside the gene matches. CDR3 in DNA: TGTGCCGGAGCGACAGGGTTCGGCACCGGGGAGCTGTTTTTT. It is translated as CAGATGFGTGELFF.

The chain carries TRBV5-1 and TRBJ1-2; 8 nucleotides align to TRBD1. Trimming took 4 bases from V and 6 from J; bases not matched to a gene: 11. The CDR3 consists of 15 residues. In germline, CDR1 is SGHRS, CDR2 YFSETQ. DNA for the CDR3: TGCGCCAGCAGCAGTTCACCGACAGGGGTTGATGGCTACACCTTC. Protein sequence: CASSSSPTGVDGYTF. Looking up the rest from reference TRBV5-1 and TRBJ1-2 gives the full variable domain: KAGVTQTPRYLIKTRGQQVTLSCSPISGHRSVSWYQQTPGQGLQFLFEYFSETQRNKGNFPGRFSGRQFSNSRSEMNVSTLELGDSALYLCASSSSPTGVDGYTFGSGTRLTVV.

This clone has a handful of counts. The V gene is TRBV29-1, the J gene TRBJ1-2; D gene unclear. Trimming pared 4 bases from V and 6 bases from J, leaving 18 bases between. This CDR3 has 14 residues. Germline lookup yields CDR1 SQVTM and CDR2 ANQGSEA. The CDR3 loop is CSVVLGRSRHGYTF. For the CDR3, the DNA is TGCAGCGTTGTTTTGGGCAGGTCACGCCATGGCTACACCTTC.